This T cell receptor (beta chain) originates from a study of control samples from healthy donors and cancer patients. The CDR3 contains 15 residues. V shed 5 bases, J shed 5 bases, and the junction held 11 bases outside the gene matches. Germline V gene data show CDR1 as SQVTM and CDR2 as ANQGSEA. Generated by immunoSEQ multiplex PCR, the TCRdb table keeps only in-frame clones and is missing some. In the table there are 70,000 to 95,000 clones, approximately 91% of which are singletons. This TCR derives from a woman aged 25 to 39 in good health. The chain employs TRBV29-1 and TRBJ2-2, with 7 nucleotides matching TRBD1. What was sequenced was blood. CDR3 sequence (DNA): TGCAGCGTTTACTCAGGGGGTTCGAGGACCGGGGAGCTGTTTTTT. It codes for CSVYSGGSRTGELFF.